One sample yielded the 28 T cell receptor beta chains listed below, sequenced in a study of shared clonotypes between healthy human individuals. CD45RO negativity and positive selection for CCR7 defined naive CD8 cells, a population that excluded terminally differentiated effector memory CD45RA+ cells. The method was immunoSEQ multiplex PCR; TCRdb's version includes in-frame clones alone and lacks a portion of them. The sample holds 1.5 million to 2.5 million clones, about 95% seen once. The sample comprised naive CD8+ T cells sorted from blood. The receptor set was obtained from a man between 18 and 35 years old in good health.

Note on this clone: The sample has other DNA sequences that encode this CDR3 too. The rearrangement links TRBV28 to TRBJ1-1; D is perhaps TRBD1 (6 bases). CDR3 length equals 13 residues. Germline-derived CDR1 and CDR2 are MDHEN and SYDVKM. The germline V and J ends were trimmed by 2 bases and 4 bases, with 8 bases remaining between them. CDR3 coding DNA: TGTGCCAGCAGTTTAAGCAGGGGCACTGAAGCTTTCTTT. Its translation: CASSLSRGTEAFF. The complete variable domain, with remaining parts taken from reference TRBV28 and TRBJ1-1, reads DVKVTQSSRYLVKRTGEKVFLECVQDMDHENMFWYRQDPGLGLRLIYFSYDVKMKEKGDIPEGYSVSREKKERFSLILESASTNQTSMYLCASSLSRGTEAFFGQGTRLTVV.

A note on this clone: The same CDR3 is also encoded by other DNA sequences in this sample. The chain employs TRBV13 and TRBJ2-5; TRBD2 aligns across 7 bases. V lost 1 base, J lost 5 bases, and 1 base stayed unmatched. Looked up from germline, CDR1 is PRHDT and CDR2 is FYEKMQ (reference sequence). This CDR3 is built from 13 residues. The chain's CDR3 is CASSLEAGETQYF. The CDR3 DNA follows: TGTGCCAGCAGCTTAGAAGCGGGGGAGACCCAGTACTTC.

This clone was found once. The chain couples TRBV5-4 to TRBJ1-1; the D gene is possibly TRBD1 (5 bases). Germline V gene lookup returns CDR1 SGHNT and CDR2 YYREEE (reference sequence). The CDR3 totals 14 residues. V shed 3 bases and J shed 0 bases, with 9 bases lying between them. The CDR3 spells CASSSRDLNTEAFF. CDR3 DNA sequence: TGTGCCAGCAGCTCTCGGGACTTGAACACTGAAGCTTTCTTT. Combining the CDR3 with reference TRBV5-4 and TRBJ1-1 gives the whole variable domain ETGVTQSPTHLIKTRGQQVTLRCSSQSGHNTVSWYQQALGQGPQFIFQYYREEENGRGNFPPRFSGLQFPNYSSELNVNALELDDSALYLCASSSRDLNTEAFFGQGTRLTVV.

The CDR3, as DNA: TGTGCCAGCAGCTTAGATCTAGCGGAGAGCTCCTACAATGAGCAGTTCTTC. Protein product: CASSLDLAESSYNEQFF. V gene TRBV11-2 combines with J gene TRBJ2-1, with 7 nucleotides matching TRBD2. Losses at the gene ends were 0 bases for V and 0 bases for J; bases not matched to a gene: 5. The V gene's germline CDR1 is SGHAT and CDR2 FQNNGV. The CDR3 consists of 17 residues.

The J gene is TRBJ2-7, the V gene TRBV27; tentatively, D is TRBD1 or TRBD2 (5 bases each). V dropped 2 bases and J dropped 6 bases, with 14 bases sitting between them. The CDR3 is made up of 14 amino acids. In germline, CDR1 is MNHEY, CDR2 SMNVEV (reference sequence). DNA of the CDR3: TGTGCCAGCAGTTTAAGAGGGGTTGAGGGCGAGCAGTACTTC. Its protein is CASSLRGVEGEQYF.

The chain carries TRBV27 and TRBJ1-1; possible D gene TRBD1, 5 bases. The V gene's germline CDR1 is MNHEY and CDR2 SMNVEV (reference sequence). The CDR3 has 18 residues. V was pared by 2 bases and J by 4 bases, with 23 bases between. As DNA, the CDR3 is TGTGCCAGCAGTTTAGGAGGGGTAGGGGCCTCAATGGTCACTGAAGCTTTCTTT. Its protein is CASSLGGVGASMVTEAFF.

Written as DNA, the CDR3 is TGCGCCAGCAGCCCGCCAGGAGGTAAAAACATTCAGTACTTC. This translates into CASSPPGGKNIQYF. The chain employs TRBV5-1 and TRBJ2-4; TRBD2 is a possible D gene (5 bases). CDR1 SGHRS and CDR2 YFSETQ come from the germline V gene. The CDR3 runs 14 residues. V shed 4 bases and J shed 4 bases, with 12 bases lying between them.

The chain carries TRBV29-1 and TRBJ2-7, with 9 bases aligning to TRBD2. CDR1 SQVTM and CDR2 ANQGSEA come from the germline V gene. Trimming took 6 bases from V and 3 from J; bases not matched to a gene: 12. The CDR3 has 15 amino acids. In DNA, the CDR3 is TGCAGCGTCCGCGGGCTAGCGGGGAACTACTACGAGCAGTACTTC. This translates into CSVRGLAGNYYEQYF.

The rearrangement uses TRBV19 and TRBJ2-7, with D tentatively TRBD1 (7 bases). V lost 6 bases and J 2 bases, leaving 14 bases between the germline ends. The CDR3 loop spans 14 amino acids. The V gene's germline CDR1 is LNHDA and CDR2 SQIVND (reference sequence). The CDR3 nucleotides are TGTGCCAGTAGCCCCGGGGGACAGCCCTACGAGCAGTACTTC. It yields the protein CASSPGGQPYEQYF.

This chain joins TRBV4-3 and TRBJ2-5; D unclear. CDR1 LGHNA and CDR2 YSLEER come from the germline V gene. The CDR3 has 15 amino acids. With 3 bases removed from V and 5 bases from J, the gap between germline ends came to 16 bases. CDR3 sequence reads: CASSQKVALEETQYF. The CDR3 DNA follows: TGCGCCAGCAGCCAGAAGGTGGCCCTAGAGGAGACCCAGTACTTC.

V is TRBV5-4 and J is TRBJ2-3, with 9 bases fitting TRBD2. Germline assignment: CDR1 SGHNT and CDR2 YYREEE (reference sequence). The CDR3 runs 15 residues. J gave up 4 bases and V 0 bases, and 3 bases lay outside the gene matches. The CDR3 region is CASSLASGASDTQYF. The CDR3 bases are TGTGCCAGCAGCTTGGCTAGCGGGGCCTCAGATACGCAGTATTTT.

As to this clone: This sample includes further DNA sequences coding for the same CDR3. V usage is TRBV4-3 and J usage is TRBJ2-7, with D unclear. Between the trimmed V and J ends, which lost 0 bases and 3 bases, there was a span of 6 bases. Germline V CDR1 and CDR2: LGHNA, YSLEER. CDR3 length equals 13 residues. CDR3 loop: CASSQDRNYEQYF. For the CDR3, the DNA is TGCGCCAGCAGCCAAGATCGGAACTACGAGCAGTACTTC.

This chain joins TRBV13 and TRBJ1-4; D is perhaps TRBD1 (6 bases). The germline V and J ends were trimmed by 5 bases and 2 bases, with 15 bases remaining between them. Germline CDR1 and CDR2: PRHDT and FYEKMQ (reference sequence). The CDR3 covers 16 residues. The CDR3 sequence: CASSHTGMRTNEKLFF. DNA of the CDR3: TGTGCCAGCAGCCACACAGGGATGCGCACTAATGAAAAACTGTTTTTT.

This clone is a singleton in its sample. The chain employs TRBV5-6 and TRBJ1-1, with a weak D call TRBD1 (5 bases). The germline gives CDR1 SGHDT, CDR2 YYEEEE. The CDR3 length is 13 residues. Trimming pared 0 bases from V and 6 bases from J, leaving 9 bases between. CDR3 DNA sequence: TGTGCCAGCAGCTTGGGTGGGACGGCTGAAGCTTTCTTT. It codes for CASSLGGTAEAFF.

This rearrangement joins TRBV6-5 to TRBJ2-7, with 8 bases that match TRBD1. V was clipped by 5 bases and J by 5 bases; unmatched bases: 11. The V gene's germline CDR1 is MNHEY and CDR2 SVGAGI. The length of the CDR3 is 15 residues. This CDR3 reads CASSPPGGKVNEQYF. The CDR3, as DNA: TGTGCCAGCAGTCCCCCAGGGGGCAAGGTCAACGAGCAGTACTTC.

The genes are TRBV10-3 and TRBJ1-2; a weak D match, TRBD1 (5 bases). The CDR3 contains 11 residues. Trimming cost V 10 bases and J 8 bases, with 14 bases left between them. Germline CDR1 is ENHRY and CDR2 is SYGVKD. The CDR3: CATGGGSGYTF. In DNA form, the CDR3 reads TGTGCCACCGGCGGGGGGAGCGGCTACACCTTC.

The CDR3 loop is CASSEVPGYSEAFF. The CDR3, as DNA: TGTGCCAGCAGTGAAGTTCCCGGATATAGTGAAGCTTTCTTT. The chain carries TRBV6-1 and TRBJ1-1; D not certain. The V end was cut by 1 base, the J end by 7 bases, with 13 bases between. Germline loops: CDR1 MNHNS, CDR2 SASEGT. There are 14 residues in the CDR3.

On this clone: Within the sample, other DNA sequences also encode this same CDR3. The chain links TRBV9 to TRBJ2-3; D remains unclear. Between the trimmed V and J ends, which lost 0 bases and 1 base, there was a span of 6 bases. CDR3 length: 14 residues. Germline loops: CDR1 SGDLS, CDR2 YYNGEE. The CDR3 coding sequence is TGTGCCAGCAGCGTAGTAGGTGGCACAGATACGCAGTATTTT. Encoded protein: CASSVVGGTDTQYF.

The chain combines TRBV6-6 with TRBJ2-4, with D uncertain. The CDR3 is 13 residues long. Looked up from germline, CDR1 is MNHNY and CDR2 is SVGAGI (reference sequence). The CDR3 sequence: CATFGLAKNIQYF. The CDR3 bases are TGTGCTACCTTTGGGCTTGCCAAAAACATTCAGTACTTC.

The CDR3 loop reads CASSKVAEAYEQYF. Here the CDR3 DNA reads TGTGCCAGCAGTAAAGTAGCGGAAGCCTACGAGCAGTACTTC. V gene TRBV25-1 combines with J gene TRBJ2-7; TRBD2 is a possible D gene (6 bases). Germline CDR1 reads MGHDK; CDR2 reads SYGVNS. The CDR3 is 14 residues long. Trimming left V 5 bases short and J 2 bases short, with 13 bases between.

CDR3 nucleotide sequence: TGTGCCAGCAGTTTAGAGGGTGGTGCCGGTGAGCAGTTCTTC. This encodes CASSLEGGAGEQFF. This chain joins TRBV28 and TRBJ2-1, with D maybe TRBD2 (5 bases). The V end lost 2 bases, the J end lost 9 bases, and 14 bases lay between the germline ends. This CDR3 comprises 14 residues. CDR1 and CDR2 from the germline V gene are MDHEN and SYDVKM.

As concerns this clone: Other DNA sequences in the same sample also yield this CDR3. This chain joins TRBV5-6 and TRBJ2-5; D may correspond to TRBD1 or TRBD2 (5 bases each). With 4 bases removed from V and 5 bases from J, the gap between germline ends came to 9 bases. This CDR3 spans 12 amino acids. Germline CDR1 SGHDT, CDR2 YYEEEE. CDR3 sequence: CASSPWGETQYF. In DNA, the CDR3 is TGTGCCAGCAGCCCCTGGGGGGAGACCCAGTACTTC.

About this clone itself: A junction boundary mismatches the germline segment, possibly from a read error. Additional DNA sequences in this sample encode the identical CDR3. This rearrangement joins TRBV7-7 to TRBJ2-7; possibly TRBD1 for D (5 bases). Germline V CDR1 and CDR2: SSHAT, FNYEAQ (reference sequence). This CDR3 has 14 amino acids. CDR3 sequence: CASSLGVGTYEQYF. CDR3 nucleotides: TGTGCTAGCAGCTTAGGGGTAGGGACCTACGAGCAGTACTTC.

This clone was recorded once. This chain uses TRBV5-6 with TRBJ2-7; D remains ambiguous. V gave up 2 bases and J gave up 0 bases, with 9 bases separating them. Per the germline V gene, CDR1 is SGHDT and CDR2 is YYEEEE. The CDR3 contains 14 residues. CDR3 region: CASSFWQLSYEQYF. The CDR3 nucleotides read TGTGCCAGCAGCTTCTGGCAGCTCTCCTACGAGCAGTACTTC.

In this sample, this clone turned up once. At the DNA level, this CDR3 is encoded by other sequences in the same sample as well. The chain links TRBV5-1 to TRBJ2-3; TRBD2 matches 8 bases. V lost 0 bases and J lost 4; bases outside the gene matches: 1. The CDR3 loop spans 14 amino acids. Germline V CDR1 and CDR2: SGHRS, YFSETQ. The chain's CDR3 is CASSLEAGADTQYF. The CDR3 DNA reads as TGCGCCAGCAGCTTGGAAGCGGGGGCAGATACGCAGTATTTT.

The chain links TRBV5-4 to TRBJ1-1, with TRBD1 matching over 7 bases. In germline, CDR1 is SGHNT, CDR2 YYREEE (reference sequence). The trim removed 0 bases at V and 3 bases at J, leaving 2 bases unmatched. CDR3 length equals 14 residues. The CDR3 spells CASSLDRGDTEAFF. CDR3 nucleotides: TGTGCCAGCAGCTTGGACAGGGGTGACACTGAAGCTTTCTTT.

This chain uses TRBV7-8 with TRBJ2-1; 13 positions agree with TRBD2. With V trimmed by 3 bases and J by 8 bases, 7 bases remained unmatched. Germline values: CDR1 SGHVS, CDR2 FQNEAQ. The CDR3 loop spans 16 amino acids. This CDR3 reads CASSFGLAGVIDEQFF. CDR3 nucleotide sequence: TGTGCCAGCAGCTTCGGACTAGCGGGAGTTATTGATGAGCAGTTCTTC.

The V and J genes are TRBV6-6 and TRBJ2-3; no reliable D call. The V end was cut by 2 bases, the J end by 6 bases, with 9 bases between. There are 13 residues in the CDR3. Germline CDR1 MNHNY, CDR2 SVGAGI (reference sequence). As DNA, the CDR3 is TGTGCCAGCAGTTACCCATTCGGGGATACGCAGTATTTT. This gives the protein CASSYPFGDTQYF.